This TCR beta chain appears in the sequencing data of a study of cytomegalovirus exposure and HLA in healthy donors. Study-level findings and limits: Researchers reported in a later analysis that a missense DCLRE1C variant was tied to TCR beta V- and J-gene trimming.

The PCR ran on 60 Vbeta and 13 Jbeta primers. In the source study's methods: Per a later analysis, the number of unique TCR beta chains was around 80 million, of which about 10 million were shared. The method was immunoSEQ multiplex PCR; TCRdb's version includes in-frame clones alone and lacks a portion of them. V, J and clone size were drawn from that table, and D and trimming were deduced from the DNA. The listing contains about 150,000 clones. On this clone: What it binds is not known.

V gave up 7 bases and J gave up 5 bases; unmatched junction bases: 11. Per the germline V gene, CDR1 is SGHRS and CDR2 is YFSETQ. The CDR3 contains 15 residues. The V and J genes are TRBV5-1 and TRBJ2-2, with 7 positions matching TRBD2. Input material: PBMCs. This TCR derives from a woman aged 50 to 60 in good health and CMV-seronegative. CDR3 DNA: TGCGCCAGCGACCCGGGAGGCCGGTTAACCGGGGAGCTGTTTTTT. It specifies CASDPGGRLTGELFF.